This is a list of T cell receptor beta chains from one sample in a study of CD8+CD57+ T cells in acquired aplastic anemia. Using its own MiXCR run on the reads, TCRdb lists one record per CDR3 protein. The sample includes more than 150,000 distinct CDR3 sequences, around half of them seen just once. Sequencing was carried out using sorted CD4+, CD8+, or CD8+CD57+ T cells (not recorded which) from PBMCs. The receptors were sampled from a human donor in good health. CDR3s include the opening cysteine and the closing phenylalanine or tryptophan. Each record gives: CDR3 protein, CDR3 DNA, J gene, clone size, D gene, V gene. A D gene is named only where the DNA matches it firmly. Rows may omit the clone size; those that give it use once, few, many or a size class.

CDR3aa: CSGWLWGIETQYF
CDR3nt: TGCAGTGGCTGGTTGTGGGGGATCGAGACCCAGTACTTC
j_gene: TRBJ2-5
abundance: few
d_gene: NA
v_gene: TRBV20-1

CDR3aa: CASRRPQGYTF
CDR3nt: TGTGCCAGTCGGCGTCCTCAAGGCTACACCTTC
j_gene: TRBJ1-2
abundance: NA
d_gene: NA
v_gene: TRBV9

CDR3aa: CSARDPLASGYSNQPQHF
CDR3nt: TGCAGTGCTAGAGATCCGTTGGCGTCAGGGTATAGCAATCAGCCCCAGCATTTT
j_gene: TRBJ1-5
abundance: many
d_gene: NA
v_gene: TRBV20-1

CDR3aa: CASGRGRYEQFF
CDR3nt: TGTGCCAGTGGAAGGGGGCGCTATGAGCAGTTCTTC
j_gene: TRBJ2-1
abundance: NA
d_gene: TRBD1
v_gene: TRBV19

CDR3aa: CASSVGAGIYEQYF
CDR3nt: TGTGCCAGCAGTGTAGGGGCGGGGATCTACGAGCAGTACTTC
j_gene: TRBJ2-7
abundance: NA
d_gene: NA
v_gene: TRBV2

CDR3aa: CASSEGRTTEAFF
CDR3nt: TGTGCCAGCTCGGAGGGGAGGACGACTGAAGCTTTCTTT
j_gene: TRBJ1-1
abundance: few
d_gene: NA
v_gene: TRBV7-8

CDR3aa: CSARQGNSPLHF
CDR3nt: TGCAGTGCGCGGCAGGGGAATTCACCCCTCCACTTT
j_gene: TRBJ1-6
abundance: NA
d_gene: NA
v_gene: TRBV20-1

CDR3aa: CASSQTSKDYEQYF
CDR3nt: TGTGCCAGCAGCCAGACTAGTAAGGACTACGAGCAGTACTTC
j_gene: TRBJ2-7
abundance: many
d_gene: NA
v_gene: TRBV6-1

CDR3aa: CASTTGGLGNQPQHF
CDR3nt: TGTGCCAGCACCACAGGGGGCTTAGGCAATCAGCCCCAGCATTTT
j_gene: TRBJ1-5
abundance: NA
d_gene: TRBD1
v_gene: TRBV28

CDR3aa: CASSLAVADNEQFF
CDR3nt: TGCGCCAGCAGCTTGGCCGTGGCAGACAATGAGCAGTTCTTC
j_gene: TRBJ2-1
abundance: many
d_gene: NA
v_gene: TRBV5-1

CDR3aa: CASSPHSYEQYF
CDR3nt: TGTGCCAGCAGCCCCCATTCCTACGAGCAGTACTTC
j_gene: TRBJ2-7
abundance: NA
d_gene: NA
v_gene: TRBV14

CDR3aa: CSARAGRDYEQYF
CDR3nt: TGCAGTGCTAGAGCGGGCAGAGATTACGAGCAGTACTTC
j_gene: TRBJ2-7
abundance: NA
d_gene: NA
v_gene: TRBV20-1

CDR3aa: CATSDSGAGGGYTF
CDR3nt: TGTGCCACCAGTGACTCCGGGGCAGGGGGCGGCTACACCTTC
j_gene: TRBJ1-2
abundance: NA
d_gene: TRBD1
v_gene: TRBV24-1

CDR3aa: CASRGTGEHSPLHF
CDR3nt: TGTGCCAGCAGGGGGACAGGGGAGCATTCACCCCTCCACTTT
j_gene: TRBJ1-6
abundance: NA
d_gene: TRBD1
v_gene: TRBV2

CDR3aa: CSARDPLAGGLGGNEQFF
CDR3nt: TGCAGTGCTAGAGATCCCCTAGCGGGGGGGCTCGGTGGCAATGAGCAGTTCTTC
j_gene: TRBJ2-1
abundance: NA
d_gene: TRBD2
v_gene: TRBV20-1

CDR3aa: CASSLGLNTGELFF
CDR3nt: TGTGCCAGCAGCTTGGGGTTAAACACCGGGGAGCTGTTTTTT
j_gene: TRBJ2-2
abundance: few
d_gene: NA
v_gene: TRBV5-4

CDR3aa: CASSELREGAFF
CDR3nt: TGTGCCAGCAGTGAGTTGCGGGAAGGAGCTTTCTTT
j_gene: TRBJ1-1
abundance: NA
d_gene: NA
v_gene: TRBV2

CDR3aa: CASSRQLSGANVLTF
CDR3nt: TGCGCCAGCAGCCGTCAACTATCTGGGGCCAACGTCCTGACTTTC
j_gene: TRBJ2-6
abundance: many
d_gene: NA
v_gene: TRBV5-1